A selection of T cell receptor beta chains follows, all from one sample in a study of human T cells and chemical hapten exposure. TCRdb itself ran the 5' RACE reads through MiXCR, one entry per CDR3 protein. The sample includes tens of thousands of distinct CDR3 sequences, 15% to 20% seen only once; the top ten take 6.8%. All receptors derive from a female donor in good health. Both conserved end residues are part of each CDR3. D genes are given only for firm matches. Only part of the rows carry a size: once, few, many, or a class if the clone is expanded.

.	few	TRBJ1-3	TRBV30	CAWSLLGWSGNTIYF	TGTGCCTGGAGCCTCCTAGGATGGTCTGGAAACACCATATATTTT
TRBD1	.	TRBJ2-2	TRBV5-4	CASSSWTGGELFF	TGTGCCAGCAGCTCATGGACAGGCGGGGAGCTGTTTTTT
TRBD1	.	TRBJ2-3	TRBV29-1	CSVSIDGQADTQYF	TGCAGCGTTTCCATTGACGGACAGGCAGATACGCAGTATTTT
TRBD2	.	TRBJ2-1	TRBV28	CASSSLAGGQYNEQFF	TGTGCCAGCAGTTCCCTAGCGGGAGGTCAATACAATGAGCAGTTCTTC
.	.	TRBJ2-3	TRBV29-1	CSGQTQSDTQYF	TGCAGCGGCCAAACCCAATCGGATACGCAGTATTTT
.	.	TRBJ2-4	TRBV6-2/TRBV6-3	CASSPTEGSGNIQYF	TGTGCCAGCAGTCCGACTGAGGGATCGGGAAACATTCAGTACTTC
.	.	TRBJ1-2	TRBV5-5	CASSLEWSGTYGYTF	TGTGCCAGCAGCTTGGAGTGGTCAGGGACCTATGGCTACACCTTC
.	.	TRBJ2-7	TRBV28	CASSLDPESSYEQYF	TGTGCCAGCAGTCTCGACCCCGAAAGCTCCTACGAGCAGTACTTC
.	.	TRBJ2-6	TRBV27	CASSLGSGANVLTF	TGTGCCAGCAGCTTAGGCTCTGGGGCCAACGTCCTGACTTTC
TRBD2	.	TRBJ2-3	TRBV20-1	CSAREGRDTQYF	TGCAGTGCTCGGGAGGGCCGGGATACGCAGTATTTT
.	.	TRBJ1-1	TRBV28	CASSKIYGNTEAFF	TGTGCCAGCAGTAAAATCTACGGGAACACTGAAGCTTTCTTT
.	.	TRBJ2-3	TRBV10-3	CATRRDTDTQYF	TGTGCCACGCGACGGGACACAGATACGCAGTATTTT
.	.	TRBJ2-7	TRBV16	CASSQRFGTTVPDYEQYF	TGTGCCAGCAGCCAAAGGTTTGGAACTACCGTACCAGATTACGAGCAGTACTTC
.	many	TRBJ2-5	TRBV10-3	CAISGFLQETQYF	TGTGCCATCAGTGGCTTTCTTCAAGAGACCCAGTACTTC
TRBD1	.	TRBJ1-1	TRBV6-2/TRBV6-3	CASRDTGGGTEAFF	TGTGCCAGCAGAGATACAGGGGGGGGGACTGAAGCTTTCTTT
TRBD2	.	TRBJ2-1	TRBV6-1	CASSVAGGIYNEQFF	TGTGCCAGCAGTGTAGCGGGAGGTATCTACAATGAGCAGTTCTTC
.	many	TRBJ1-5	TRBV7-2	CASSQVEGRPNQPQHF	TGTGCCAGCAGCCAGGTGGAGGGTAGACCAAATCAGCCCCAGCATTTT
TRBD1	.	TRBJ1-5	TRBV20-1	CSARFPGQGTQPQHF	TGCAGTGCTCGGTTTCCGGGACAGGGGACTCAGCCCCAGCATTTT
TRBD2	.	TRBJ2-1	TRBV5-1	CASSLGGTSGTTGRQFF	TGCGCCAGCAGCTTGGGGGGAACTAGCGGGACCACCGGGCGGCAGTTCTTC
TRBD2	.	TRBJ2-1	TRBV6-4	CASSDFAGGHNEQFF	TGTGCCAGCAGTGACTTCGCGGGAGGGCACAATGAGCAGTTCTTC
TRBD1	.	TRBJ1-5	TRBV20-1	CSARGTGHRNQPQHF	TGCAGTGCTAGAGGGACAGGGCACCGCAATCAGCCCCAGCATTTT
TRBD2	.	TRBJ2-1	TRBV25-1	CASSEAAGGYNEQFF	TGTGCCAGCAGTGAGGCGGCGGGGGGCTACAATGAGCAGTTCTTC
.	.	TRBJ2-1	TRBV11-2	CASSPAGSYNEQFF	TGTGCCAGCAGCCCAGCGGGCTCCTACAATGAGCAGTTCTTC
.	few	TRBJ2-1	TRBV4-1	CASSQIGRQNNEQFF	TGCGCCAGCAGCCAAATAGGCAGACAGAACAATGAGCAGTTCTTC
.	.	TRBJ2-1	TRBV28	CASRLGGPGAGGEDEQFF	TGTGCCAGCAGGTTGGGGGGGCCCGGGGCAGGGGGCGAAGATGAGCAGTTCTTC
.	few	TRBJ1-2	TRBV28	CASSLGAGSYGYTF	TGTGCCAGCAGTTTAGGAGCAGGATCTTATGGCTACACCTTC
TRBD2	.	TRBJ2-3	TRBV12-3/TRBV12-4	CASSSPAGGYTDTQYF	TGTGCCAGCAGTTCCCCAGCGGGGGGGTACACAGATACGCAGTATTTT
.	.	TRBJ1-3	TRBV5-1	CASSPEGGTAGNTIYF	TGCGCCAGCAGCCCCGAGGGGGGCACCGCCGGAAACACCATATATTTT